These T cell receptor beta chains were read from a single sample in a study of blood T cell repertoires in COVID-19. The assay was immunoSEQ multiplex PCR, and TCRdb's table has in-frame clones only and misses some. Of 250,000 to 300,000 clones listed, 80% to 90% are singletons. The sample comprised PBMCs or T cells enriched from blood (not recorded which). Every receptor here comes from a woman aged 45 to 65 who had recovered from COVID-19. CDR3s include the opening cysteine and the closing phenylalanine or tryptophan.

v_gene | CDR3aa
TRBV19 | CASMGIETRPSYNEQFF
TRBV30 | CAWRQGNTIYF
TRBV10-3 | CAISEQRPASNTQYF
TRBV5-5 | CASSRTGGENEKLFF
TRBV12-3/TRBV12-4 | CASSFPGRKQFF
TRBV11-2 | CASSWTPGLAGGEQFF
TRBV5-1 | CASSPRVSGTNNEQFF
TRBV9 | CASSPRGTDNSPLHF
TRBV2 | CASIGLAGGYEQYF
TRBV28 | CASSLGSAYNEQFF
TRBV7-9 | CASSPNPGTGVYEQYF
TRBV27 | CASSSQGAGEQYF
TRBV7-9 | CASSLILVGGDTQYF
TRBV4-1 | CASSQGAVSNQPQHF
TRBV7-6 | CASSLHDTHSGANVLTF
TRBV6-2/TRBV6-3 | CASSYVSAASAYNEQFF
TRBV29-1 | CSVEKGGRDIQYF
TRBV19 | CASSPLGLHNEQFF
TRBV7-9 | CASSLRLRRDGMNTEAFF
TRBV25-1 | CASSEFGQGGDIQYF
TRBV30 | CAWGISKAAGTGELFF
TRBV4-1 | CASSQAGTGTGYTF
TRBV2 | CASSEVSGRTDTQYF
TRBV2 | CASTLTANTGELFF
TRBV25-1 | CASSDPRDKWPTNEQFF
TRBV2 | CASSYTGLAAYEQYF
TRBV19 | CASSWGGSYNEQFF
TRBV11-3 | CASSPYSGEGYEQYF
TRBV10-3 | CAISRRDSSYEQYF
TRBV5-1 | CASRGGGETQYF
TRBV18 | CASSPTDNEAFF
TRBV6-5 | CASRQVSGNTIYF
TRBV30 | CAWSEGTGGGPNQPQHF
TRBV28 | CASSEPTYEQYF
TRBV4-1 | CASSQPRGQESYGYTF
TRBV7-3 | CASSPPTASSGANVLTF
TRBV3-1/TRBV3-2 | CASSPGTAIIYEQYF
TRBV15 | CATSSGLAGVGEQFF
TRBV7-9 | CASSLGSGRALYEQYF
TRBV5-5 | CASSMTGQETQYF
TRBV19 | CASRTGQGTGNTIYF
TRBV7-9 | CASSPGGYEQYF
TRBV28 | CAILDRSNTGELFF
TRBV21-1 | CASSKALLAKLAKNIQYF
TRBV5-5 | CASSRLQGLLNYGYTF